This T cell receptor beta chain was sequenced in a study of somatic mutations in cytotoxic T cells in rheumatoid arthritis. Generated by immunoSEQ multiplex PCR, the TCRdb table keeps only in-frame clones and is missing some. The table has nearly 20,000 clones, 86% seen once. Positive selection using magnetic beads isolated the CD4+ and CD8+ cells (purity was checked by flow cytometry). A word on this clone: Its specificity is not known.

Study-level results: Increasing age coincided with elevated CD8+ clonality among rheumatoid arthritis patients, though not among healthy controls. A significant difference in CD8+ T-cell clonality was not found between rheumatoid arthritis patients and age-matched healthy controls. Patients with a largest CD8+ clone exceeding 20% of CD8+ cells numbered about an eighth of the roughly 60.

This receptor was taken from a middle-aged man in good health. The sample taken for sequencing was CD8+ T cells sorted from blood.

Here the CDR3 reads CSVEPRPSNTGELFF. The CDR3 DNA reads as TGCAGCGTTGAGCCCAGGCCTTCGAACACCGGGGAGCTGTTTTTT. The V call is TRBV29-1, the J call TRBJ2-2; no reliable D call. V lost 3 bases to trimming and J lost 0 bases, with 11 bases between them. CDR3 size: 15 residues. Germline V lookup: CDR1 SQVTM, CDR2 ANQGSEA.